Presented here are 30 T cell receptor beta chains from one specimen sequenced in a study of T-cell memory formation after mild COVID-19. Via MiXCR, TCRdb re-called the 5' RACE reads, giving one row per CDR3 protein. The sample lists about 350,000 distinct CDR3 sequences, roughly an eighth occurring once. The sample was PBMCs or a T cell subset sorted from them (not recorded which). All receptors derive from a man aged 18 to 29 who had mild COVID-19 (a few samples of this study predate the infection). Cell type and time point are not known.

CDR3 bases: TGTGCCAGCAGTTACTCGAAGGGCACCGGGGAGCTGTTTTTT. It translates to CASSYSKGTGELFF. This sequence joins TRBV6-5 and TRBJ2-2; D remains ambiguous. The CDR3 is 14 amino acids. Germline assignment: CDR1 MNHEY and CDR2 SVGAGI. Trimming removed 0 bases from V and 4 bases from J, with 6 bases in between.

This clonotype was detected ten times or more. The chain uses TRBV7-9 and TRBJ2-7, with unresolved D. Germline CDR1 reads SEHNR; CDR2 reads FQNEAQ (reference sequence). V lost 1 base to trimming and J lost 6 bases, with 10 bases between them. This CDR3 has 13 amino acids. CDR3 DNA sequence: TGTGCCAGCAGCTTAGACTCCGTCATCGAGCAGTACTTC. This encodes CASSLDSVIEQYF. The whole variable domain, remainder taken from reference TRBV7-9 and TRBJ2-7, is DTGVSQNPRHKITKRGQNVTFRCDPISEHNRLYWYRQTLGQGPEFLTYFQNEAQLEKSRLLSDRFSAERPKGSFSTLEIQRTEQGDSAMYLCASSLDSVIEQYFGPGTRLTVT.

This clonotype was found a few times. The chain joins TRBV20-1 to TRBJ2-7; no reliable D call. CDR3 size: 13 residues. Deletions cut 6 bases from V and 6 bases from J, with 18 bases between. Germline-derived CDR1 and CDR2 are DFQATT and SNEGSKA (reference sequence). The CDR3 is CSAAEVVKGEQYV. The CDR3 DNA follows: TGCAGTGCAGCCGAGGTAGTTAAGGGCGAGCAGTACGTC.

V gene TRBV10-2 combines with J gene TRBJ2-7; D is possibly TRBD1 (5 bases). Germline V lookup: CDR1 WSHSY, CDR2 SAAADI. The CDR3 is made up of 14 amino acids. The germline V and J ends were trimmed by 4 bases and 4 bases, with 14 bases remaining between them. CDR3 region: CASSVFQGPYEQYF. The CDR3 DNA is TGCGCCAGCAGTGTCTTTCAGGGTCCGTACGAGCAGTACTTC.

This clonotype showed up just a few times. J is TRBJ1-1 and V is TRBV10-2; 10 bases fit TRBD1. Germline loops: CDR1 WSHSY, CDR2 SAAADI. The CDR3 length is 15 residues. V dropped 3 bases and J dropped 3; count of bases not matched to a gene: 4. CDR3 sequence reads: CASSDATGGYTEAFF. Written as DNA, the CDR3 is TGCGCCAGCAGTGATGCGACAGGGGGCTACACTGAAGCTTTCTTT.

This clonotype was seen a few times. The rearrangement joins TRBV20-1 to TRBJ1-1; the D gene is possibly TRBD1 (5 bases). Deletions cut 4 bases from V and 3 bases from J, with 9 bases between. Germline lookup yields CDR1 DFQATT and CDR2 SNEGSKA (reference sequence). This CDR3 has 12 residues. This CDR3 reads CSATGHDTEAFF. The DNA of the CDR3 is TGCAGTGCTACTGGACACGACACTGAAGCTTTCTTT.

This clonotype turned up a few times. The V call is TRBV27, the J call TRBJ2-2, with a possible D match to TRBD2 (7 bases). The germline V gene encodes CDR1 MNHEY and CDR2 SMNVEV (reference sequence). V lost 7 bases to trimming and J lost 6 bases, with 21 bases between them. There are 16 residues in the CDR3. This CDR3 is CASKGGPLAGSGELFF. The CDR3 DNA reads as TGTGCCAGCAAGGGGGGGCCCCTGGCGGGATCCGGGGAGCTGTTTTTT.

This clonotype was seen only a few times. The chain carries TRBV2 and TRBJ2-2; weak D call: TRBD2 (5 bases). V was cut by 2 bases and J by 4 bases, with 8 bases left in between. From germline, CDR1 is SNHLY and CDR2 FYNNEI. The CDR3 has 14 amino acids. CDR3 sequence: CASSEPGITGELFF. CDR3 bases: TGTGCCAGCAGTGAACCGGGGATCACCGGGGAGCTGTTTTTT.

This chain connects TRBV7-2 to TRBJ2-5, with TRBD2 as a possible D gene (5 bases). Germline V lookup: CDR1 SGHTA, CDR2 FQGNSA. The V and J ends lost 1 base and 4 bases respectively, with 13 bases between them. CDR3 length: 15 residues. The CDR3 DNA follows: TGTGCCAGCAGCTTAGTGTCAGGAGGTACAGAGACCCAGTACTTC. Its protein product is CASSLVSGGTETQYF.

In its sample, this clonotype was seen a few times. For the CDR3, the DNA is TGTGCCAGTTATCTCTCAGGGAGGCAGATTAGTGAGGCTTTCTTT. Its protein is CASYLSGRQISEAFF. The chain joins TRBV12-3 or TRBV12-4 to TRBJ1-1; TRBD1 might be the D (5 bases). The CDR3 spans 15 residues. V lost 9 bases, J lost 11 bases, and 28 bases lay in between.

The chain has TRBV7-3 and TRBJ1-2, with a possible D match to TRBD1 (6 bases). CDR3 length: 15 residues. The V end lost 5 bases, the J end lost 3 bases, and 16 bases lay between the germline ends. Germline lookup yields CDR1 SGHTA and CDR2 FQGTGA. DNA of the CDR3: TGTGCCAGCAGCCAAGGGGGGTCCTCCGACTATGGCTACACCTTC. It encodes CASSQGGSSDYGYTF. Drawing the rest from reference TRBV7-3 and TRBJ1-2, the complete variable domain is GAGVSQTPSNKVTEKGKYVELRCDPISGHTALYWYRQSLGQGPEFLIYFQGTGAADDSGLPNDRFFAVRPEGSVSTLKIQRTERGDSAVYLCASSQGGSSDYGYTFGSGTRLTVV.

CDR3: CSAGPPGGQPQHF. CDR3 coding DNA: TGCAGTGCTGGCCCCCCTGGGGGGCAGCCCCAGCATTTT. The genes are TRBV20-1 and TRBJ1-5; a weak D match, TRBD1 (5 bases). The CDR3 length is 13 residues. With 5 bases removed from V and 7 bases from J, the gap between germline ends came to 15 bases. The germline V gene has CDR1 DFQATT and CDR2 SNEGSKA (reference sequence).

The sample holds a few counts of this clonotype. The chain couples TRBV27 to TRBJ2-5; tentatively, D is TRBD2 (7 bases). Germline V lookup: CDR1 MNHEY, CDR2 SMNVEV (reference sequence). Trimming cost V 5 bases and J 5 bases, with 21 bases left between them. The length of the CDR3 is 16 residues. In nucleotides, the CDR3 is TGTGCCAGCAGTGCCCCCGGGGGGCCGTTGGTGGAGACCCAGTACTTC. As protein: CASSAPGGPLVETQYF.

This rearrangement joins TRBV5-1 to TRBJ2-1, with unresolved D. V gave up 0 bases and J gave up 8 bases, with 9 bases separating them. The CDR3 is 13 amino acids. Germline CDR1 SGHRS, CDR2 YFSETQ. In nucleotides, the CDR3 is TGCGCCAGCAGCTTGGTGCGTGTCGATGAGCAGTTCTTC. Its protein product is CASSLVRVDEQFF. Together with reference TRBV5-1 and TRBJ2-1, the CDR3 gives the full variable domain: KAGVTQTPRYLIKTRGQQVTLSCSPISGHRSVSWYQQTPGQGLQFLFEYFSETQRNKGNFPGRFSGRQFSNSRSEMNVSTLELGDSALYLCASSLVRVDEQFFGPGTRLTVL.

In its sample, this clonotype was seen a few times. The chain carries TRBV28 and TRBJ2-1; D is possibly TRBD1 or TRBD2 (6 bases each). Germline CDR1 MDHEN, CDR2 SYDVKM. The CDR3 is 14 residues long. The V end was cut by 7 bases, the J end by 6 bases, with 16 bases between. This CDR3 is CASNYPGAGNEQFF. DNA of the CDR3: TGTGCCAGCAACTACCCGGGGGCGGGCAATGAGCAGTTCTTC.

The gene calls are TRBV12-3 or TRBV12-4 and TRBJ2-5, with 14 bases that match TRBD2. This CDR3 comprises 16 residues. The trim removed 2 bases at V and 4 bases at J, leaving 3 bases unmatched. CDR3 DNA: TGTGCCAGCAGTTTACACGGGACTAGCGGGGGAGAGACCCAGTACTTC. Protein sequence: CASSLHGTSGGETQYF.

This clonotype came up a few times. The genes are TRBV4-1 and TRBJ2-5; D is ambiguous. The CDR3 has 14 residues. Germline V lookup: CDR1 MGHRA, CDR2 YSYEKL. V shed 2 bases and J shed 3 bases, with 10 bases lying between them. The chain's CDR3 is CASSQIQAEETQYF. CDR3 bases: TGCGCCAGCAGCCAAATACAAGCCGAAGAGACCCAGTACTTC.

In this sample, this clonotype turned up many times. V gene TRBV11-2 combines with J gene TRBJ2-3, with D unclear. Germline-derived CDR1 and CDR2 are SGHAT and FQNNGV. CDR3 length: 13 amino acids. V was cut by 1 base and J by 2 bases, with 4 bases left in between. The CDR3 loop reads CASSLGATDTQYF. The CDR3 DNA follows: TGTGCCAGCAGCTTAGGGGCCACAGATACGCAGTATTTT. Drawing the rest from reference TRBV11-2 and TRBJ2-3, the complete variable domain is EAGVAQSPRYKIIEKRQSVAFWCNPISGHATLYWYQQILGQGPKLLIQFQNNGVVDDSQLPKDRFSAERLKGVDSTLKIQPAKLEDSAVYLCASSLGATDTQYFGPGTRLTVL.

The gene calls are TRBV6-2 or TRBV6-3 and TRBJ1-1; D remains unclear. The CDR3 has 15 residues. Germline V lookup: CDR1 MNHEY, CDR2 SVGEGT. V was shortened by 0 bases and J by 10 bases, with 18 bases between the two germline ends. The CDR3 spells CASSYSRPTRRSAFF. The CDR3 nucleotides are TGTGCCAGCAGTTACTCGAGACCGACGCGCAGGTCAGCTTTCTTT.

This clonotype was counted at least ten times. This sequence joins TRBV4-3 and TRBJ2-5; the D call may be TRBD1 or TRBD2 (5 bases each). The CDR3 sequence is 16 residues long. Looked up from germline, CDR1 is LGHNA and CDR2 is YSLEER. Trimming removed 0 bases at V and 5 bases at J, with 16 bases between. This CDR3 reads CASSQDGRGREETQYF. CDR3 coding DNA: TGCGCCAGCAGCCAAGATGGTCGGGGCAGGGAGGAGACCCAGTACTTC.

The sample holds a few counts of this clonotype. This rearrangement joins TRBV4-1 to TRBJ1-1; D gene unclear. Per germline, CDR1 MGHRA and CDR2 YSYEKL. Trimming removed 0 bases at V and 3 bases at J, with 14 bases between. This CDR3 is built from 16 residues. Here the CDR3 reads CASSQEGISRDTEAFF. CDR3 DNA: TGCGCCAGCAGCCAAGAGGGCATAAGTAGGGACACTGAAGCTTTCTTT.

This clonotype was recorded many times. V is TRBV5-1 and J is TRBJ2-6, with TRBD1 identical over 9 bases. Germline loops: CDR1 SGHRS, CDR2 YFSETQ. This CDR3 spans 18 amino acids. The J segment lost 1 base and the V segment lost 5 bases, leaving 10 bases of the junction unmatched. The CDR3 nucleotides are TGCGCCAGCAGATCTTCCGGGACAGGGCCTTCTGGGGCCAACGTCCTGACTTTC. As protein: CASRSSGTGPSGANVLTF.

This sequence joins TRBV10-3 and TRBJ1-2, with 9 bases matching TRBD1. Germline-derived CDR1 and CDR2 are ENHRY and SYGVKD. V was clipped by 2 bases and J by 6 bases; unmatched bases: 10. The CDR3 is 16 residues long. The CDR3 loop is CAISEAVRDREDGYTF. The CDR3 coding sequence is TGTGCCATCAGTGAGGCGGTCCGGGACAGGGAGGATGGCTACACCTTC.

This clonotype was counted between two and nine times. The chain employs TRBV6-6 and TRBJ2-3; D might be TRBD1 (5 bases). V lost 7 bases and J lost 6, with 14 bases in between. Germline assignment: CDR1 MNHNY and CDR2 SVGAGI (reference sequence). This CDR3 comprises 13 residues. CDR3 region: CASTSRVTDTQYF. CDR3 DNA: TGTGCCAGCACGAGCAGGGTGACCGATACGCAGTATTTT.

This clonotype was counted many times. The chain employs TRBV28 and TRBJ1-5; D is ambiguous. This CDR3 has 12 amino acids. Germline CDR1 reads MDHEN; CDR2 reads SYDVKM. The ends were cut back, 4 bases at V and 2 bases at J, with 3 bases in the middle. The DNA of the CDR3 is TGTGCCAGCAGTTGGGGCAATCAGCCCCAGCATTTT. It specifies CASSWGNQPQHF. Supplemented by reference TRBV28 and TRBJ1-5, the full variable domain reads DVKVTQSSRYLVKRTGEKVFLECVQDMDHENMFWYRQDPGLGLRLIYFSYDVKMKEKGDIPEGYSVSREKKERFSLILESASTNQTSMYLCASSWGNQPQHFGDGTRLSIL.

The rearrangement uses TRBV6-2 or TRBV6-3 and TRBJ1-5; D is perhaps TRBD1 (5 bases). Germline CDR1 MNHEY, CDR2 SVGEGT. CDR3 length: 15 amino acids. Trimming stripped 2 bases from V and 7 bases from J, with 15 bases between. Here the CDR3 DNA reads TGTGCCAGCAGTTACCAGGGTGGACGGCGGCAGCCCCAGCATTTT. Encoded protein: CASSYQGGRRQPQHF.

This chain uses TRBV28 with TRBJ1-1; D is undetermined. The CDR3 extends over 16 amino acids. Germline V gene lookup returns CDR1 MDHEN and CDR2 SYDVKM. V shed 3 bases and J shed 0 bases, with 14 bases lying between them. The chain's CDR3 is CASSFNPLTVNTEAFF. DNA of the CDR3: TGTGCCAGCAGTTTTAACCCGCTAACAGTGAACACTGAAGCTTTCTTT. Combining the CDR3 with reference TRBV28 and TRBJ1-1 gives the whole variable domain DVKVTQSSRYLVKRTGEKVFLECVQDMDHENMFWYRQDPGLGLRLIYFSYDVKMKEKGDIPEGYSVSREKKERFSLILESASTNQTSMYLCASSFNPLTVNTEAFFGQGTRLTVV.

The chain employs TRBV29-1 and TRBJ2-3; TRBD1 agrees at 7 bases. Germline CDR1 and CDR2: SQVTM and ANQGSEA. Trimming cost V 5 bases and J 0 bases; bases outside gene matches: 5. The CDR3 has 14 residues. In DNA form, the CDR3 reads TGCAGCGTTTCGAGGGACAGAAGCACAGATACGCAGTATTTT. The encoded protein is CSVSRDRSTDTQYF.

This chain uses TRBV12-3 or TRBV12-4 with TRBJ2-7; 13 nucleotides agree with TRBD2. This CDR3 is built from 16 residues. The V and J ends lost 2 bases and 3 bases, in that order; junction bases with no gene match: 4. The CDR3 DNA reads TGTGCCAGCAGTTTACCGGGACTAGCGGGGTTCTACGAGCAGTACTTC. Translated, it gives CASSLPGLAGFYEQYF.

This clonotype was counted only a few times. V is TRBV7-9 and J is TRBJ1-4; no reliable D call. Trimming removed 5 bases at V and 0 bases at J, with 13 bases between. Germline V gene sequence: CDR1 SEHNR, CDR2 FQNEAQ (reference sequence). The CDR3 spans 16 residues. CDR3: CASSLDGRSTNEKLFF. The DNA of the CDR3 is TGTGCCAGCAGCCTAGACGGAAGATCAACTAATGAAAAACTGTTTTTT.